This entry lists 21 T cell receptor beta chains sequenced from one sample in a study of patients and donors after allogeneic stem cell transplantation. Using its own MiXCR run on the RT-PCR reads, TCRdb lists one record per CDR3 protein. Of some 960,000 distinct CDR3 sequences listed, about a sixth are singletons. The sequenced sample was blood, either unsorted or a sorted T cell fraction (not recorded which). These receptors originate from a human donor who was either an allogeneic HSCT recipient or a stem cell or donor lymphocyte infusion donor (not recorded which). It is not recorded whose cells these are; they may come from a transplant donor.

This clonotype was found a few times. CDR3 DNA sequence: TGTGCCAGCAGCATACAGGTGTCCTACGAGCAGTACTTC. It yields the protein CASSIQVSYEQYF. The gene calls are TRBV7-2 and TRBJ2-7; TRBD1 is a possible D gene (5 bases). Trimming took off 5 bases at V and 1 base at J, with 9 bases between the two ends. CDR1 and CDR2 from the germline V gene are SGHTA and FQGNSA. The CDR3 is made up of 13 amino acids.

J is TRBJ2-1 and V is TRBV5-4, with D possibly matching TRBD1 (5 bases). The CDR3 consists of 14 residues. The germline gives CDR1 SGHNT, CDR2 YYREEE (reference sequence). Trimming shortened V by 4 bases and J by 9 bases, and 17 bases separated the two germline ends. This CDR3 is CASSIGARLVEQFF. The CDR3 nucleotides read TGTGCCAGCAGCATTGGGGCCCGGCTGGTTGAGCAGTTCTTC.

This clonotype has a count of ten or more. This chain connects TRBV5-1 to TRBJ2-3; 11 positions agree with TRBD2. The length of the CDR3 is 15 residues. Losses at the gene ends were 4 bases for V and 4 bases for J; bases not matched to a gene: 5. Germline-derived CDR1 and CDR2 are SGHRS and YFSETQ. CDR3 coding DNA: TGCGCCAGCAGCGGTAGCGGGAGGGAACCAGATACGCAGTATTTT. Residues: CASSGSGREPDTQYF.

This clonotype was seen a handful of times. The V gene is TRBV7-2, the J gene TRBJ1-2; a possible D gene is TRBD1 (5 bases). The CDR3 loop spans 16 amino acids. V lost 5 bases and J 0 bases, leaving 16 bases between the germline ends. The germline V gene has CDR1 SGHTA and CDR2 FQGNSA. The CDR3 sequence is CASSPRSGLANYGYTF. The CDR3, as DNA: TGTGCCAGCAGCCCCCGGTCGGGACTGGCTAACTATGGCTACACCTTC.

This clonotype was picked up a small number of times. V and J are TRBV20-1 and TRBJ2-7; D might be TRBD1 or TRBD2, each matching 5 bases. Germline V gene data show CDR1 as DFQATT and CDR2 as SNEGSKA (reference sequence). Trimming removed 3 bases from V and 3 bases from J, with 21 bases in between. The CDR3 is 16 residues long. Here the CDR3 reads CSAREPPGRGIYEQYF. The CDR3 bases are TGCAGTGCTAGGGAACCCCCGGGACGAGGGATCTACGAGCAGTACTTC.

J is TRBJ1-2 and V is TRBV30, with 8 nucleotides matching TRBD1. Per the germline V gene, CDR1 is GTSNPN and CDR2 is SVGIG (reference sequence). The CDR3 contains 14 residues. J gave up 4 bases and V 2 bases, and 6 bases lay outside the gene matches. CDR3 coding DNA: TGTGCCTGGAGTCCAGGGGGCGCTGGCTATGGCTACACCTTC. Translated, it gives CAWSPGGAGYGYTF. Full variable domain (missing parts from reference TRBV30 and TRBJ1-2): SQTIHQWPATLVQPVGSPLSLECTVEGTSNPNLYWYRQAAGRGLQLLFYSVGIGQISSEVPQNLSASRPQDRQFILSSKKLLLSDSGFYLCAWSPGGAGYGYTFGSGTRLTVV.

The chain has TRBV7-9 and TRBJ2-3; a possible D gene is TRBD2 (5 bases). V was shortened by 2 bases and J by 4 bases, with 19 bases between the two germline ends. CDR1 is SEHNR, CDR2 FQNEAQ, per germline (reference sequence). CDR3 length equals 17 residues. Written as DNA, the CDR3 is TGTGCCAGCAGCTTAAGGTGGGCGGGCCGAACCCCAGATACGCAGTATTTT. This sequence encodes CASSLRWAGRTPDTQYF.

This clonotype showed up just a few times. The V call is TRBV5-1, the J call TRBJ2-1, with TRBD2 matching 9 bases. Trimming cost V 2 bases and J 7 bases; bases outside gene matches: 10. The germline gives CDR1 SGHRS, CDR2 YFSETQ. The CDR3 covers 16 residues. CDR3: CASSLGGRAITNEQFF. The CDR3 DNA follows: TGCGCCAGCAGCTTAGGCGGGAGGGCCATTACAAATGAGCAGTTCTTC.

There are a few counts of this clonotype. The chain employs TRBV29-1 and TRBJ1-1; maybe TRBD1 (5 bases). Germline V gene lookup returns CDR1 SQVTM and CDR2 ANQGSEA. Trimming removed 7 bases at V and 0 bases at J, with 12 bases between. The CDR3 is made up of 13 amino acids. CDR3 in DNA: TGCAGCGGACAGTCCTTCATGAACACTGAAGCTTTCTTT. This codes for CSGQSFMNTEAFF.

The sample holds many counts of this clonotype. The V and J genes are TRBV12-3 or TRBV12-4 and TRBJ2-3; D is unresolved. The V and J ends lost 2 bases and 2 bases respectively, with 11 bases between them. CDR3 length: 15 amino acids. The CDR3 is CASSLYSIYTDTQYF. The CDR3 nucleotides read TGTGCCAGCAGTTTATATTCTATCTACACAGATACGCAGTATTTT.

The rearrangement links TRBV5-6 to TRBJ2-7, with a weak D call TRBD1 (5 bases). The germline V and J ends were trimmed by 4 bases and 6 bases, with 11 bases remaining between them. Looked up from germline, CDR1 is SGHDT and CDR2 is YYEEEE. There are 12 residues in the CDR3. The CDR3 sequence: CASSTGSPEQYF. In nucleotides, the CDR3 is TGTGCCAGCAGCACAGGTAGTCCCGAGCAGTACTTC.

This clonotype was observed a few times. The chain couples TRBV20-1 to TRBJ1-1; the match to TRBD1 covers 8 bases. This CDR3 region has 12 residues. The junction had 6 bases not matched to a gene; V was cut back by 6 bases and J by 6 bases. Germline loops: CDR1 DFQATT, CDR2 SNEGSKA (reference sequence). The CDR3 region is CSAHDRGPEAFF. Here the CDR3 DNA reads TGCAGTGCCCATGACAGGGGACCTGAAGCTTTCTTT.

This clonotype was counted a few times. The chain combines TRBV9 with TRBJ2-1; D may be TRBD2 (6 bases). The V end was cut by 4 bases, the J end by 7 bases, with 15 bases between. Germline V gene sequence: CDR1 SGDLS, CDR2 YYNGEE. This CDR3 is built from 14 residues. The CDR3 spells CASSQGLLRNEQFF. The CDR3 bases are TGTGCCAGCAGCCAGGGACTTCTAAGGAATGAGCAGTTCTTC.

In its sample, this clonotype was seen a few times. The gene calls are TRBV12-5 and TRBJ2-4; D not certain. The CDR3 sequence is 14 residues long. Germline V gene lookup returns CDR1 LGHNT and CDR2 FRNRAP. Trimming removed 5 bases at V and 5 bases at J, with 13 bases between. DNA of the CDR3: TGTGCTAGTGGTCAAGTAGGGCAGGAAAACATTCAGTACTTC. Protein product: CASGQVGQENIQYF.

This clonotype was seen more than once but under ten times. J is TRBJ1-4 and V is TRBV9; TRBD1 aligns across 7 bases. Germline trimming cut 3 bases from V and 7 bases from J; bases unmatched to any gene: 6. The CDR3 has 14 amino acids. Germline CDR1 is SGDLS and CDR2 is YYNGEE. CDR3 amino acids: CASSASGGFEKLFF. CDR3 sequence (DNA): TGTGCCAGCAGCGCGTCAGGGGGTTTTGAAAAACTGTTTTTT.

The chain employs TRBV7-2 and TRBJ2-1, with 9 bases identical to TRBD2. The germline CDR1 and CDR2 sequences are SGHTA and FQGNSA. This CDR3 comprises 17 residues. V was pared by 3 bases and J by 9 bases, with 15 bases of the junction left unmatched. The CDR3 is CASSLRGLASRLPEQFF. DNA of the CDR3: TGTGCCAGCAGCTTGAGAGGACTAGCGTCCCGGCTGCCTGAGCAGTTCTTC.

The chain carries TRBV2 and TRBJ2-1; 12 nucleotides agree with TRBD2. The CDR3 consists of 15 residues. Germline loops: CDR1 SNHLY, CDR2 FYNNEI. V trimming: 6 bases; J trimming: 6 bases; junction bases outside the gene matches: 6. The CDR3 sequence is CASRGPGLAGNEQFF. The DNA of the CDR3 is TGTGCCAGCAGGGGTCCGGGACTAGCGGGCAATGAGCAGTTCTTC.

This clonotype was detected a few times. The V gene is TRBV12-3 or TRBV12-4, the J gene TRBJ1-2; D is unresolved. This CDR3 region has 12 residues. Between the trimmed V and J ends, which lost 3 bases and 4 bases, there was a span of 6 bases. The CDR3 DNA reads as TGTGCCAGCAGTTTCCCCAGCTATGGCTACACCTTC. This gives the protein CASSFPSYGYTF.

The chain is built from TRBV2 and TRBJ2-7, with no clear D. Trimming removed 9 bases from V and 3 bases from J, with 15 bases in between. Germline values: CDR1 SNHLY, CDR2 FYNNEI. The CDR3 loop spans 13 amino acids. This chain's CDR3 is CARASGPNYEQYF. The CDR3 nucleotides read TGTGCCAGGGCCAGTGGGCCTAACTACGAGCAGTACTTC.

The rearrangement joins TRBV20-1 to TRBJ2-2; TRBD2 is a possible D gene (6 bases). This CDR3 comprises 15 residues. In germline, CDR1 is DFQATT, CDR2 SNEGSKA (reference sequence). Trimming took 0 bases from V and 4 from J, leaving 12 bases between them. The CDR3 DNA sequence: TGCAGTGCTAGAGATTTGGGACTCTCCACCGGGGAGCTGTTTTTT. It translates to CSARDLGLSTGELFF.

The CDR3 DNA follows: TGTGCCAGCAGCTTAGGTCGGGGCCTCAATTACAATGAGCAGTTCTTC. Translated: CASSLGRGLNYNEQFF. V and J are TRBV5-8 and TRBJ2-1; D is possibly TRBD1 or TRBD2 (5 bases each). Looked up from germline, CDR1 is SGHTS and CDR2 is YDEGEE. Trimming removed 2 bases at V and 4 bases at J, with 16 bases between. This CDR3 has 16 residues.